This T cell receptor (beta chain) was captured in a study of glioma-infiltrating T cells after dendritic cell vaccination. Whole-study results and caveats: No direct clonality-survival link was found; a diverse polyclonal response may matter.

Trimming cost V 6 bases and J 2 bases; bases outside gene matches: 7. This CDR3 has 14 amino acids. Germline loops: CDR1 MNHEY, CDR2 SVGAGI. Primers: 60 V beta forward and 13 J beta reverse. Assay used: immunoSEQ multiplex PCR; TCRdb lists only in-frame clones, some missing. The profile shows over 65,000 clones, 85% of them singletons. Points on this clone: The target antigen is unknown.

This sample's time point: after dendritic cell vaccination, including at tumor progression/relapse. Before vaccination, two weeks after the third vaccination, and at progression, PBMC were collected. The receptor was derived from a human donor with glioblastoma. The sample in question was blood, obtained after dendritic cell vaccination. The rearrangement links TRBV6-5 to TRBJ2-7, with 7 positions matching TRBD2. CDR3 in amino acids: CASSPQAGPYEQYF. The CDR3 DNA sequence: TGTGCCAGCAGCCCCCAAGCGGGACCCTACGAGCAGTACTTC.